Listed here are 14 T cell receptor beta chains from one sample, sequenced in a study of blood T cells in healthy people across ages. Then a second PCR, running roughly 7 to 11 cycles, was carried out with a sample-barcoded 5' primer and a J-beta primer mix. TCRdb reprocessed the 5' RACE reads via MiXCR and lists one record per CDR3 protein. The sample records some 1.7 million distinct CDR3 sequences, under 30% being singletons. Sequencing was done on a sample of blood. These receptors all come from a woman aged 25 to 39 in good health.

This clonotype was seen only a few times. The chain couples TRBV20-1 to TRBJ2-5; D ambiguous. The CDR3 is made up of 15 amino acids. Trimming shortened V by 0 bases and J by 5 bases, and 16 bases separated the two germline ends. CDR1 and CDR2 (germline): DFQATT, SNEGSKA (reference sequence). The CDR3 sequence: CSARESAIPGETQYF. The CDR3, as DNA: TGCAGTGCTAGAGAGTCCGCAATTCCTGGGGAGACCCAGTACTTC.

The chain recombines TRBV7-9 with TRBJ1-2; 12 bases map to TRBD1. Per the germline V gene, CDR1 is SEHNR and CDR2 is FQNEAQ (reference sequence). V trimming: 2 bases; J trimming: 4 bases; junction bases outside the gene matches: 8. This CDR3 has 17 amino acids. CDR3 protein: CASSLTGTGGFSYGYTF. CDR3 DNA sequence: TGTGCCAGCAGCTTAACTGGGACAGGGGGCTTCAGCTATGGCTACACCTTC. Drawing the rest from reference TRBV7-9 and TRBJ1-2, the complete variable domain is DTGVSQNPRHKITKRGQNVTFRCDPISEHNRLYWYRQTLGQGPEFLTYFQNEAQLEKSRLLSDRFSAERPKGSFSTLEIQRTEQGDSAMYLCASSLTGTGGFSYGYTFGSGTRLTVV.

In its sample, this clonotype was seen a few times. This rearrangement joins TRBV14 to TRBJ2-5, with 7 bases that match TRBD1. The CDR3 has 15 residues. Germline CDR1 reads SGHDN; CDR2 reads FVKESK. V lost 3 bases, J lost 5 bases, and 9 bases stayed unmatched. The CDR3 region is CASSHQTGWGETQYF. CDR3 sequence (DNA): TGTGCCAGCAGCCACCAGACAGGGTGGGGCGAGACCCAGTACTTC.

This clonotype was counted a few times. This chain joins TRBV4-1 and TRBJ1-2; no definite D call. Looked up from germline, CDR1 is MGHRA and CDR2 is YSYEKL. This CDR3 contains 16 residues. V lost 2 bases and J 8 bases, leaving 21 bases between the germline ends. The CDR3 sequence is CASSQPREMRVNGYTF. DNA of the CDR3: TGCGCCAGCAGCCAACCTCGAGAAATGCGGGTAAACGGCTACACCTTC.

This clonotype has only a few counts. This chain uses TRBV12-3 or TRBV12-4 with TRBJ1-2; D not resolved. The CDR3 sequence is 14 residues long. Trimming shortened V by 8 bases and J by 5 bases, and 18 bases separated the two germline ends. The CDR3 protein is CASGETPGPYGYTF. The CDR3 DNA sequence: TGTGCCAGCGGAGAAACCCCTGGGCCATATGGCTACACCTTC.

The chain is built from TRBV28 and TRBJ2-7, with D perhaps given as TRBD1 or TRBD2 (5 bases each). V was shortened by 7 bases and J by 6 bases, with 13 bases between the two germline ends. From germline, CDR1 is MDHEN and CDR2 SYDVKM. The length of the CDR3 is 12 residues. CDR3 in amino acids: CASTRGAAEQYF. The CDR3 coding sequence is TGTGCCAGCACCCGAGGGGCAGCCGAGCAGTACTTC.

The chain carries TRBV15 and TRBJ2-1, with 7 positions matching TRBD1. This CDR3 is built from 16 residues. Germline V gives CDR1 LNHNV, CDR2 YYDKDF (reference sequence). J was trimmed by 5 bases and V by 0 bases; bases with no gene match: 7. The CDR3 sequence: CATSRDRGGPHNEQFF. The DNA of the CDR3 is TGTGCCACCAGCAGAGATAGAGGGGGCCCACACAATGAGCAGTTCTTC.

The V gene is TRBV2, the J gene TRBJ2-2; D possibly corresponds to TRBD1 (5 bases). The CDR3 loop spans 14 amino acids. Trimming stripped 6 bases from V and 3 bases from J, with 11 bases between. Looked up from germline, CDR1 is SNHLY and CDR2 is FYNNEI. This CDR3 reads CASSHRSYTGELFF. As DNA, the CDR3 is TGTGCCAGCAGCCACAGGTCTTACACCGGGGAGCTGTTTTTT.

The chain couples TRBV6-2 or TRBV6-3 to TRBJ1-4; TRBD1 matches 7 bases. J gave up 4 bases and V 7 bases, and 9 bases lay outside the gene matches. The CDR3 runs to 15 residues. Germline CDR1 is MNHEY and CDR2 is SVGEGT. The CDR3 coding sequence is TGTGCCAGCACGAGAGGACAGGTCTTTAATGAAAAACTGTTTTTT. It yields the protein CASTRGQVFNEKLFF.

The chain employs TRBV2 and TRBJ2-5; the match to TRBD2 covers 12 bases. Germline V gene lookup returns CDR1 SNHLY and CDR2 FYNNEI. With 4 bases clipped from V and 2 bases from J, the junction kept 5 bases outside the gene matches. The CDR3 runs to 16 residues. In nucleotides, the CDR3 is TGTGCCAGCAGTGGAGAACTAGCGGGGGGACAAGAGACCCAGTACTTC. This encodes CASSGELAGGQETQYF.

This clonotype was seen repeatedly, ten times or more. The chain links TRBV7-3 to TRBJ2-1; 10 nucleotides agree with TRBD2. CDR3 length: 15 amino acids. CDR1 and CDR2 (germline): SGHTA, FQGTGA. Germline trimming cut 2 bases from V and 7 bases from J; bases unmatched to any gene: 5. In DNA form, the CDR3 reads TGTGCCAGCAGCTTACCGGGACTAGCGAGGAATGAGCAGTTCTTC. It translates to CASSLPGLARNEQFF.

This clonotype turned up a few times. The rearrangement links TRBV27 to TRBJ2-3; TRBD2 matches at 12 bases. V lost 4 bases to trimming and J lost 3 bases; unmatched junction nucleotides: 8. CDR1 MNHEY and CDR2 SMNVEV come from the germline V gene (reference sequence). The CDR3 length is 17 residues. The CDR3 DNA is TGTGCCAGCAGTTCAGTTCAACTAGCGGGGGGAACAGATACGCAGTATTTT. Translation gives CASSSVQLAGGTDTQYF.

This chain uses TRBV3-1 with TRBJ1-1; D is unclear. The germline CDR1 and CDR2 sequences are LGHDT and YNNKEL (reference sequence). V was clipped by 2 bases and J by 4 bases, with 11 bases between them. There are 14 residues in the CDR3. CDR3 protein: CASSQRALVTEAFF. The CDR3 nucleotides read TGTGCCAGCAGCCAACGGGCGCTTGTCACTGAAGCTTTCTTT.

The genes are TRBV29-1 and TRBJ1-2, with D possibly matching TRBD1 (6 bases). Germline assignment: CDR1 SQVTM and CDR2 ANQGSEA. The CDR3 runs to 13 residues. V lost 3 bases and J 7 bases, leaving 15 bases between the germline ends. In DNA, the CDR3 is TGCAGCGTTGACGGTTGGGGGGCGAGTGGCTACACCTTC. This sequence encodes CSVDGWGASGYTF.